The T cell receptor (beta chain) described here comes from a study of regulatory T cells in long-lasting Graves disease (dated by TCRdb to about 2021). Study-wide context: Persistent Graves' disease meant more than 5 years of antithyroid drug treatment with TSH receptor autoantibodies that stayed positive. Patients with persistent Graves' disease were compared with patients with newly diagnosed Graves' disease using TCR sequencing and RNA sequencing of peripheral blood. The study took place in China and was registered as a clinical trial. TCR sequencing covered around 13 persistent and approximately 20 newly diagnosed Graves' disease patients, 33 samples in total. Antithyroid drugs had been taken for approximately 10 years on average by persistent Graves' disease patients in the clinical cohort. Points the paper makes about the study in general: TRBV28, TRBJ1-2 and TRBJ2-5 were preferentially used in persistent disease, while TRBV20-1 and TRBJ2-1 were favored in newly diagnosed disease. The study examined only peripheral blood because the primary lesion, thyroid tissue, could not be accessed. Persistent Graves' disease patients showed lower TCR Shannon entropy and fewer highly expanded clones than newly diagnosed patients, suggesting clonal expansion. The authors acknowledged the small sample size as a limitation that may reduce accuracy. Patients with persistent disease shared more public clonotypes (fewer than 3,000) than newly diagnosed patients did (around 930). Sequencing and analysis were restricted to the TCR beta chain.

From cysteine to phenylalanine, the CDR3 is 15 amino acids long. CDR3 DNA only is kept here, 45 bases in frame from base 1. The germline V gene sets CDR1 to MNHNS and CDR2 to SASEGT. V and J are trimmed by 5 bases and 6 bases, and the gene matches miss 9 bases of the junction. Receptor amplification or capture employed multiplex PCR. Reads for this sample came from an Illumina HiSeq 4000. iRepertoire HTBI primers and Arm-PCR amplification of CDR3 regions were used to construct TCR beta libraries. Before sequencing, the PCR products underwent gel purification. Regarding the original processing steps: A total of roughly 58 TRBV and some 15 TRBJ segments were identified across samples and were used for gene usage analysis of CDR3 amino acid clonotypes. Filtered high-quality paired reads were merged into contigs using COPE and FqMerger. Contigs were aligned with BLAST to IMGT TRBV, TRBD and TRBJ reference genes, and CDR3 was defined per IMGT. Highly expanded clones were defined as clonotypes with a frequency above 0.1%. Shannon entropy served as the measure of repertoire diversity, while the Gini coefficient captured V-J evenness. Public clonotypes were defined as clonotypes shared by more than one individual. TCRdb redid the processing of the public reads, applying fastp at Q25 and MiXCR, and retained in-frame beta chains. Rows are combined by CDR3 protein, so each entry shows the most common genes and DNA. TCRdb's processing, not the authors' own work, is the source of the V and J calls. The sample table lists a few hundred thousand distinct CDR3 sequences, more than 20% of them with a count of one. Of the sample, 25% to 35% is held by the ten largest clones.

This clonotype was observed a few times. The antigen this receptor binds is unknown. Base qualities are not provided; no much larger clone lies one nucleotide away. The time point label on this specimen signifies: persistent/refractory GD, antithyroid drugs over 5 years with positive TRAb. RNA was extracted from PBMCs in TRIzol for both TCR sequencing and RNA sequencing. The diagnosis of Graves' disease was made according to American Thyroid Association guidelines. Recruitment of patients was carried out at an endocrinology department in Xi'an, China. Each patient gave 9 to 10 milliliters of peripheral blood, collected in an EDTA anticoagulant tube. Ficoll Paque Plus density gradient separation was used to isolate PBMCs, and no further T cell sorting was done. An Agilent 2100 Bioanalyzer and agarose gel were used to check RNA quality, while a NanoDrop 2000 measured RNA concentration.

This sequence originates from a middle-aged woman with Graves disease. Donor details come from another sample of the same person, matched by shared clones. The sample consisted of peripheral blood mononuclear cells (PBMCs), taken when the disease was refractory, from a patient treated with antithyroid drugs. The chain links TRBV6-1 with TRBJ1-5; 8 bases in the junction line up with TRBD1. The sequenced DNA is TGTGCCAGCAGTAGGGGCGGACAGGGAGGTCAGCCCCAGCATTTT. Translated, it gives CASSRGGQGGQPQHF.